This TCR beta chain was captured in a study of T-cell memory formation after mild COVID-19. One entry per CDR3 protein, called by TCRdb with MiXCR from the 5' RACE reads. The sample has over 300,000 distinct CDR3 sequences; 20% are singletons. The table lists this clonotype with a few counts. The sequencing sample was made of PBMCs or a T cell subset sorted from them (not recorded which). This clonotype was obtained from a young man who had mild COVID-19 (a few samples of this study predate the infection). Cell type and time point are not known.

The CDR3 coding sequence is TGCGCCAGCAGCCGAGAAAACAGGGGGCATCAGCCCCAGCATTTT. It encodes CASSRENRGHQPQHF. The chain is built from TRBV4-1 and TRBJ1-5; TRBD1 agrees at 9 bases. Germline CDR1 reads MGHRA; CDR2 reads YSYEKL. Unmatched junction bases numbered 6, after V lost 4 bases and J lost 5 bases. The CDR3 runs to 15 residues.